This entry lists 14 T cell receptor beta chains sequenced from one sample in a study of blood T cells in healthy people across ages. Using a J-beta primer mix together with a sample-barcoded 5' primer, a second PCR was run for about 6 to 11 cycles. TCRdb reprocessed the 5' RACE reads with MiXCR, giving one entry per CDR3 protein. The data hold 540,000 or so distinct CDR3 sequences, with about 25% observed a single time. The sequenced material came from blood. These receptors all stem from a woman in her sixties or seventies in good health.

V is TRBV9 and J is TRBJ2-1; D tentatively fits TRBD1 or TRBD2 (7 bases each). Germline V CDR1 and CDR2: SGDLS, YYNGEE. The CDR3 sequence is 15 residues long. The V and J ends lost 2 bases and 3 bases respectively, with 12 bases between them. In DNA, the CDR3 is TGTGCCAGCAGCGTTCAGGGGGGGGACTACAATGAGCAGTTCTTC. Protein product: CASSVQGGDYNEQFF.

The J gene is TRBJ2-3, the V gene TRBV7-8; D may be TRBD1 (5 bases). The V gene's germline CDR1 is SGHVS and CDR2 FQNEAQ. V lost 5 bases, J lost 5 bases, and 17 bases lay in between. This CDR3 contains 15 residues. CDR3: CASSHRTPVKDTQYF. DNA of the CDR3: TGTGCCAGCAGCCACAGGACCCCTGTGAAAGATACGCAGTATTTT.

The chain employs TRBV7-6 and TRBJ2-2; maybe TRBD1 (6 bases). CDR1 SGHVS and CDR2 FNYEAQ come from the germline V gene. The CDR3 has 14 residues. The ends were cut back, 2 bases at V and 6 bases at J, with 10 bases in the middle. The CDR3 sequence: CASSLPQGPGELFF. The CDR3 coding sequence is TGTGCCAGCAGCTTACCCCAGGGGCCCGGGGAGCTGTTTTTT.

The chain recombines TRBV6-5 with TRBJ2-7; D may be TRBD2 (7 bases). The CDR3 has 16 amino acids. Between the trimmed V and J ends, which lost 2 bases and 3 bases, there was a span of 17 bases. Germline loops: CDR1 MNHEY, CDR2 SVGAGI. The CDR3 sequence: CASSYRGGGRVYEQYF. CDR3 nucleotide sequence: TGTGCCAGCAGTTACAGGGGAGGGGGTAGAGTCTACGAGCAGTACTTC.

This clonotype occurred a few times. The rearrangement links TRBV5-1 to TRBJ2-7; tentatively, D is TRBD2 (6 bases). This CDR3 has 15 residues. Germline CDR1 reads SGHRS; CDR2 reads YFSETQ. V was clipped by 4 bases and J by 0 bases, with 14 bases between them. CDR3 bases: TGCGCCAGCAGCCCCGGAGGGTCGGTCTCCTACGAGCAGTACTTC. Amino acids: CASSPGGSVSYEQYF.

The V call is TRBV30, the J call TRBJ2-3; tentatively, D is TRBD1 or TRBD2 (5 bases each). This CDR3 region has 13 residues. Trimming took 8 bases from V and 2 from J, leaving 14 bases between them. In germline, CDR1 is GTSNPN, CDR2 SVGIG (reference sequence). CDR3 sequence: CARSDGTTDTQYF. CDR3 in DNA: TGTGCCCGTTCCGACGGGACCACAGATACGCAGTATTTT.

The chain uses TRBV20-1 and TRBJ2-7; possibly TRBD1 for D (6 bases). CDR1 and CDR2 (germline): DFQATT, SNEGSKA (reference sequence). The CDR3 extends over 13 amino acids. V was cut by 3 bases and J by 9 bases, with 18 bases left in between. The CDR3 DNA sequence: TGCAGTGCTAGGGCCCATACAGGGTCGTGGCAGTACTTC. As protein: CSARAHTGSWQYF.

This sequence joins TRBV7-2 and TRBJ1-1; the D gene is possibly TRBD1 (5 bases). The CDR3 is 15 amino acids. V was pared by 1 base and J by 5 bases, with 14 bases between. The V gene's germline CDR1 is SGHTA and CDR2 FQGNSA. The CDR3: CASSLVGQGGTEAFF. CDR3 nucleotide sequence: TGTGCCAGCAGCTTAGTAGGGCAGGGAGGGACTGAAGCTTTCTTT.

The CDR3 region is CSAQRLVGSTDTQYF. The CDR3 DNA is TGCAGTGCTCAACGACTAGTGGGGAGCACAGATACGCAGTATTTT. This chain joins TRBV20-1 and TRBJ2-3; the D gene is possibly TRBD2 (6 bases). CDR1 DFQATT and CDR2 SNEGSKA come from the germline V gene (reference sequence). This CDR3 comprises 15 residues. V was trimmed by 5 bases and J by 0 bases, leaving 15 bases between them.

CDR3 DNA: TGCAGTGCTAGAGAGGGTTATGGCCTCTCCTACGAGCAGTACTTC. Translating gives CSAREGYGLSYEQYF. V and J are TRBV20-1 and TRBJ2-7; unclear D gene. The ends were cut back, 0 bases at V and 0 bases at J, with 12 bases in the middle. Germline lookup yields CDR1 DFQATT and CDR2 SNEGSKA (reference sequence). CDR3 length: 15 residues.

This clonotype has just a few counts. The CDR3 reads CASSPPRGTDTQYF. The DNA for the CDR3 is TGTGCCAGCAGCCCCCCCCGTGGCACAGATACGCAGTATTTT. The V gene is TRBV7-2, the J gene TRBJ2-3; D gene uncertain. The ends were cut back, 5 bases at V and 1 base at J, with 10 bases in the middle. Per the germline V gene, CDR1 is SGHTA and CDR2 is FQGNSA. This CDR3 region has 14 residues.

For this clonotype: An end of the junction does not agree with germline; a read error may underlie this. J is TRBJ2-5 and V is TRBV5-1, with D unclear. The CDR3 spans 14 residues. Germline CDR1 reads SGHRS; CDR2 reads YFSETQ. CDR3 sequence (DNA): TGTGCCAGCAGCTTGAACTCCAACGACGGGACCCAGTACTTC. As protein: CASSLNSNDGTQYF.

V and J are TRBV12-3 or TRBV12-4 and TRBJ2-7; unclear D gene. The CDR3 runs to 16 residues. Trimming removed 1 base at V and 3 bases at J, with 16 bases between. The CDR3 reads CASSLVSTATLYEQYF. In nucleotides, the CDR3 is TGTGCCAGCAGTTTAGTCTCGACTGCGACCCTCTACGAGCAGTACTTC.

The rearrangement joins TRBV4-1 to TRBJ2-6, with D possibly being TRBD2 (5 bases). Germline V gene lookup returns CDR1 MGHRA and CDR2 YSYEKL. V was clipped by 0 bases and J by 0 bases, with 15 bases between them. The CDR3 sequence is 19 residues long. In DNA, the CDR3 is TGCGCCAGCAGCCAAGAATATCGGGGAGCCGACTCTGGGGCCAACGTCCTGACTTTC. Protein: CASSQEYRGADSGANVLTF.